One sample yielded the 18 T cell receptor beta chains listed below, sequenced in a study of blood T cell repertoires in COVID-19. TCRdb's table, derived via immunoSEQ multiplex PCR, lists solely in-frame clones and lacks some. The table has under 300,000 clones, about 88% seen once. The sequencing sample was made of PBMCs or T cells enriched from blood (not recorded which). The source is a woman in her forties or fifties who had been exposed to COVID-19.

The CDR3 sequence: CASSPGQGNGELFF. CDR3 DNA: TGTGCCAGCTCACCGGGACAGGGTAACGGGGAGCTGTTTTTT. The chain carries TRBV18 and TRBJ2-2, with 9 bases lining up with TRBD1. The CDR3 covers 14 residues. Germline V gene data show CDR1 as KGHSH and CDR2 as LQKENI. V trimming: 3 bases; J trimming: 7 bases; junction bases outside the gene matches: 3.

This clone showed up just once. The chain links TRBV29-1 to TRBJ1-3, with D perhaps matching TRBD1 (5 bases). Deletions cut 4 bases from V and 0 bases from J, with 13 bases between. Germline-derived CDR1 and CDR2 are SQVTM and ANQGSEA. This CDR3 contains 15 residues. Here the CDR3 reads CSVVRQSHSGNTIYF. CDR3 coding DNA: TGCAGCGTTGTCCGACAGTCGCACTCTGGAAACACCATATATTTT.

This clone was found once. V and J are TRBV19 and TRBJ2-7, with D possibly being TRBD2 (7 bases). V gave up 5 bases and J gave up 4 bases, with 18 bases separating them. CDR1 and CDR2 (germline): LNHDA, SQIVND (reference sequence). CDR3 length equals 15 residues. CDR3 bases: TGTGCCAGTAGTCCGGTAGGGGGGGGCCGATACGAGCAGTACTTC. Translation: CASSPVGGGRYEQYF.

The chain couples TRBV28 to TRBJ2-5; TRBD1 might be the D (5 bases). From germline, CDR1 is MDHEN and CDR2 SYDVKM. This CDR3 has 14 residues. The germline V and J ends were trimmed by 3 bases and 4 bases, with 12 bases remaining between them. DNA of the CDR3: TGTGCCAGCAGTTTGGGGCAGGCTCGAGAGACCCAGTACTTC. Its protein product is CASSLGQARETQYF.

The CDR3 loop is CASSDGQGSHYGYTF. The CDR3 coding sequence is TGTGCCAGCAGTGACGGACAGGGGAGCCACTATGGCTACACCTTC. The chain carries TRBV2 and TRBJ1-2; TRBD1 aligns across 9 bases. CDR1 and CDR2 from the germline V gene are SNHLY and FYNNEI. The CDR3 spans 15 residues. Trimming removed 3 bases from V and 3 bases from J; junction bases left unmatched: 5.

The V and J genes are TRBV3-1 (or the pseudogene TRBV3-2) and TRBJ2-7; D may be TRBD1 (6 bases). The CDR3 runs 12 residues. CDR1 and CDR2 (germline): LGHDT, YNNKEL (reference sequence). V lost 4 bases, J lost 4 bases, and 8 bases lay in between. CDR3 in amino acids: CASSPTGYEQYF. Written as DNA, the CDR3 is TGTGCCAGCAGCCCCACAGGGTACGAGCAGTACTTC.

The V and J genes are TRBV13 and TRBJ2-7; the match to TRBD2 covers 10 bases. J lost 6 bases, V lost 5 bases, and 13 bases had no gene match. CDR3 length: 16 residues. Germline V lookup: CDR1 PRHDT, CDR2 FYEKMQ (reference sequence). The CDR3: CASSLPPAGGPAEQYF. In DNA, the CDR3 is TGTGCCAGCAGCCTCCCTCCAGCGGGGGGGCCGGCCGAGCAGTACTTC.

J is TRBJ1-1 and V is TRBV27, with TRBD1 identical over 9 bases. CDR1 and CDR2 (germline): MNHEY, SMNVEV (reference sequence). V lost 5 bases, J lost 3 bases, and 7 bases stayed unmatched. The CDR3 consists of 15 residues. CDR3 nucleotides: TGTGCCAGCAGTAGTGTCCGGGACAGGGACACTGAAGCTTTCTTT. Protein product: CASSSVRDRDTEAFF.

This chain links TRBV10-3 with TRBJ2-3, with D perhaps TRBD1 (6 bases). The V end was cut by 5 bases, the J end by 3 bases, with 18 bases between. Germline CDR1 is ENHRY and CDR2 is SYGVKD. The CDR3 runs 16 residues. DNA of the CDR3: TGTGCCATCAGTCAAACAGGGCCGTCGGGGACAGATACGCAGTATTTT. It encodes CAISQTGPSGTDTQYF.

This clone is a singleton in its sample. V and J are TRBV18 and TRBJ1-1; a weak D match, TRBD1 (5 bases). Between the trimmed V and J ends, which lost 1 base and 9 bases, there was a span of 12 bases. The V gene's germline CDR1 is KGHSH and CDR2 LQKENI. This CDR3 spans 13 amino acids. The CDR3 bases are TGTGCCAGCTCACCACTTGTGCAGGGCCAAGCTTTCTTT. Amino acids: CASSPLVQGQAFF.

The rearrangement links TRBV7-2 to TRBJ2-5; D is unresolved. Germline CDR1 SGHTA, CDR2 FQGNSA. There are 14 residues in the CDR3. The germline V and J ends were trimmed by 1 base and 1 base, with 7 bases remaining between them. The CDR3 bases are TGTGCCAGCAGCTTAGGAGTATTCCAAGAGACCCAGTACTTC. This translates into CASSLGVFQETQYF.

The rearrangement joins TRBV7-9 to TRBJ1-2; 10 positions agree with TRBD1. Germline CDR1 SEHNR, CDR2 FQNEAQ (reference sequence). The CDR3 sequence is 16 residues long. After removal of 4 bases from V and 0 bases from J, the junction contained 5 bases not matched to a gene. In DNA, the CDR3 is TGTGCCAGCAGCTCAACGGGGACAGGGGCTAACTATGGCTACACCTTC. Translation: CASSSTGTGANYGYTF.

The gene calls are TRBV5-5 and TRBJ1-1, with no clear D. Germline CDR1 reads SGHKS; CDR2 reads YYEKEE (reference sequence). The V end lost 2 bases, the J end lost 8 bases, and 10 bases lay between the germline ends. The CDR3 is made up of 12 amino acids. CDR3 in DNA: TGTGCCAGCAGCTTCCCTCTTGAGGAAGCTTTCTTT. Its protein is CASSFPLEEAFF.

V gene TRBV5-1 combines with J gene TRBJ1-1, with 9 nucleotides matching TRBD1. Germline V gene sequence: CDR1 SGHRS, CDR2 YFSETQ. The length of the CDR3 is 16 residues. Unmatched junction bases numbered 10, after V lost 0 bases and J lost 7 bases. DNA for the CDR3: TGCGCCAGCAGCTTGGGTTCCGGGACAGGGCCCAATGAAGCTTTCTTT. Amino acids: CASSLGSGTGPNEAFF.

The J gene is TRBJ1-1, the V gene TRBV14; D gene ambiguous. The germline V gene encodes CDR1 SGHDN and CDR2 FVKESK. V was clipped by 1 base and J by 1 base, with 10 bases between them. The length of the CDR3 is 15 residues. The CDR3 region is CASSQGSGRNTEAFF. The CDR3 DNA reads TGTGCCAGCAGCCAAGGAAGCGGTCGGAACACTGAAGCTTTCTTT.

The rearrangement uses TRBV6-5 and TRBJ2-3, with a weak D call TRBD2 (5 bases). CDR3 size: 15 residues. Germline assignment: CDR1 MNHEY and CDR2 SVGAGI. Trimming took off 7 bases at V and 0 bases at J, with 14 bases between the two ends. The CDR3 sequence: CASTPRGASTDTQYF. In DNA, the CDR3 is TGTGCCAGCACCCCCCGGGGTGCTAGCACAGATACGCAGTATTTT.

This rearrangement joins TRBV5-1 to TRBJ1-1; D is perhaps TRBD1 (6 bases). Per germline, CDR1 SGHRS and CDR2 YFSETQ. The germline V and J ends were trimmed by 3 bases and 1 base, with 13 bases remaining between them. CDR3 length: 15 amino acids. CDR3 sequence reads: CASSSPDRTNTEAFF. The CDR3 DNA sequence: TGCGCCAGCAGCTCACCCGACAGGACGAACACTGAAGCTTTCTTT.

The gene calls are TRBV27 and TRBJ1-1; 8 nucleotides match TRBD1. The CDR3 is made up of 14 amino acids. The germline V gene has CDR1 MNHEY and CDR2 SMNVEV (reference sequence). V shed 3 bases, J shed 3 bases, and the junction held 3 bases outside the gene matches. CDR3 protein: CASSFRTGYTEAFF. CDR3 nucleotide sequence: TGTGCCAGCAGTTTTAGGACAGGGTACACTGAAGCTTTCTTT.